These 14 T cell receptor beta chains originate from one sample sequenced in a study of cytomegalovirus exposure and HLA in healthy donors (dated by TCRdb to the late 2010s). The library was obtained by the immunoSEQ multiplex PCR assay. For the multiplex PCR, a mixture combining 60 forward primers for TCR Vbeta segments and 13 reverse primers for TCR Jbeta segments was used. The clones in this table, taken by TCRdb from immuneACCESS, are in-frame only. Not every clone is retained; where verified, under half of the shortfall comes from an unresolved V gene, and the cause of the rest is unknown. Here the sample has approximately 150,000 clones; roughly 80% occur a single time. The ten largest make up less than 2.5% of the sample. Specimen: PBMCs. These receptors all come from a male donor in good health and CMV-seronegative.

V and J are TRBV4-2 and TRBJ1-1; D remains ambiguous. The CDR3 spans 14 residues. CDR1 and CDR2 (germline): LGHNA, YNFKEQ. Deletions cut 3 bases from V and 1 base from J, with 9 bases between. CDR3 sequence (DNA): TGTGCCAGCAGCCATTCATCAGGGAACACTGAAGCTTTCTTT. This gives the protein CASSHSSGNTEAFF.

CDR3 loop: CASSAGQGLDTEAFF. In DNA, the CDR3 is TGTGCCAGCAGCGCGGGCCAGGGTCTGGACACTGAAGCTTTCTTT. The genes are TRBV9 and TRBJ1-1, with D perhaps matching TRBD1 (5 bases). Germline V gene data show CDR1 as SGDLS and CDR2 as YYNGEE. CDR3 size: 15 residues. Trimming shortened V by 3 bases and J by 3 bases, and 15 bases separated the two germline ends.

J is TRBJ2-5 and V is TRBV2; 9 nucleotides align to TRBD1. The end of the DNA fits TRBJ2-7 better, so the J call may be wrong. CDR1 and CDR2 (germline): SNHLY, FYNNEI. There are 15 residues in the CDR3. This CDR3 reads CASRTHRTGDYEQYF. CDR3 nucleotide sequence: TGTGCCAGCAGGACCCACCGGACAGGGGATTACGAGCAGTACTTC.

The chain joins TRBV27 to TRBJ2-4, with TRBD2 identical over 8 bases. V was clipped by 3 bases and J by 7 bases; unmatched bases: 2. Germline CDR1 is MNHEY and CDR2 is SMNVEV (reference sequence). This CDR3 is built from 13 residues. The CDR3 DNA is TGTGCCAGCAGTTTCCAGCGGGGGAACATTCAGTACTTC. Translating gives CASSFQRGNIQYF.

The CDR3 here is CASISLVRRNTGELFF. As DNA, the CDR3 is TGTGCCAGCATCTCACTAGTAAGGAGGAACACCGGGGAGCTGTTTTTT. The gene calls are TRBV11-2 and TRBJ2-2; tentatively, D is TRBD2 (5 bases). This CDR3 comprises 16 residues. Germline V lookup: CDR1 SGHAT, CDR2 FQNNGV. V lost 7 bases to trimming and J lost 1 base, with 16 bases between them.

The chain couples TRBV10-3 to TRBJ1-1; weak D call: TRBD1 (5 bases). Trimming stripped 10 bases from V and 4 bases from J, with 22 bases between. The CDR3 loop spans 15 amino acids. The germline CDR1 and CDR2 sequences are ENHRY and SYGVKD. CDR3 coding DNA: TGTGCCACCGGAGGGCAGGGAGGGGAGGGCACTGAAGCTTTCTTT. Translating it yields CATGGQGGEGTEAFF.

The chain has TRBV25-1 and TRBJ1-1; D ambiguous. The germline gives CDR1 MGHDK, CDR2 SYGVNS. The CDR3 totals 13 residues. Trimming removed 7 bases at V and 8 bases at J, with 17 bases between. CDR3 in DNA: TGTGCCAGCACCTCCCCCGCGGGAGGGGAAGCTTTCTTT. Encoded protein: CASTSPAGGEAFF.

The V gene is TRBV7-9, the J gene TRBJ2-3, with 11 bases identical to TRBD2. The CDR3 spans 16 residues. Germline loops: CDR1 SEHNR, CDR2 FQNEAQ (reference sequence). V gave up 5 bases and J gave up 4 bases; unmatched junction bases: 8. The CDR3, as DNA: TGTGCCAGCAGCCCCCCTAGCGGGGGGAGGGCAGATACGCAGTATTTT. Translation: CASSPPSGGRADTQYF.

The V gene is TRBV9, the J gene TRBJ1-2; a possible D gene is TRBD1 (5 bases). The CDR3 consists of 14 residues. V lost 0 bases and J lost 3, with 9 bases in between. CDR1 and CDR2 from the germline V gene are SGDLS and YYNGEE. The CDR3: CASSVAQGHYGYTF. The CDR3 DNA follows: TGTGCCAGCAGCGTAGCTCAGGGCCACTATGGCTACACCTTC.

This clone showed up just a few times. J is TRBJ2-7 and V is TRBV6-1, with 8 bases lining up with TRBD1. CDR3 size: 15 residues. Trimming at V came to 4 bases and at J to 2 bases, leaving 7 bases not matched to a gene. Looked up from germline, CDR1 is MNHNS and CDR2 is SASEGT. CDR3 residues: CASSAYRDRTYEQYF. CDR3 in DNA: TGTGCCAGCAGTGCATACCGGGACAGGACCTACGAGCAGTACTTC.

The chain uses TRBV7-9 and TRBJ1-1, with a weak D call TRBD1 (5 bases). Germline V gene data show CDR1 as SEHNR and CDR2 as FQNEAQ (reference sequence). This CDR3 region has 12 residues. CDR3 sequence (DNA): TGTGCGCCGGCGGGGGTAGGGACTGAAGCTTTCTTT. Encoded protein: CAPAGVGTEAFF.

The chain recombines TRBV29-1 with TRBJ1-1, with D unresolved. V lost 4 bases and J lost 2, with 8 bases in between. Germline loops: CDR1 SQVTM, CDR2 ANQGSEA. The CDR3 is 12 residues long. The CDR3 sequence: CSVGGRNTEAFF. Written as DNA, the CDR3 is TGCAGCGTTGGAGGCCGAAACACTGAAGCTTTCTTT.

The V call is TRBV5-1, the J call TRBJ1-2; 8 bases fit TRBD1. The CDR3 spans 13 residues. V was pared by 5 bases and J by 6 bases, with 6 bases of the junction left unmatched. Germline V gives CDR1 SGHRS, CDR2 YFSETQ. The CDR3 loop is CASRQGAVDGYTF. The CDR3 DNA reads as TGCGCCAGCAGGCAGGGGGCAGTCGATGGCTACACCTTC.

The chain is built from TRBV5-1 and TRBJ2-7, with D perhaps matching TRBD1 (6 bases). The CDR3 sequence is 14 residues long. Germline lookup yields CDR1 SGHRS and CDR2 YFSETQ. Trimming removed 3 bases from V and 3 bases from J, with 13 bases in between. In nucleotides, the CDR3 is TGCGCCAGCAGCTGGGGAAGGACAGTCTACGAGCAGTACTTC. Encoded protein: CASSWGRTVYEQYF.